The rows below give T cell receptor beta chains drawn from one sample of a study of T-cell memory formation after mild COVID-19. A single record per CDR3 protein comes from TCRdb applying MiXCR to the 5' RACE reads. The data show some 350,000 distinct CDR3 sequences, approximately 15% seen once. Sequencing was performed on PBMCs or a T cell subset sorted from them (not recorded which). The receptors derive from a man in his late teens or twenties who had mild COVID-19 (a few samples of this study predate the infection). Cell type and time point are not known. Both conserved end residues are part of each CDR3. A D gene is named only where the DNA matches it firmly. Clone size, where shown, is once, few, many, or a class for clones that have expanded.

j_call: TRBJ2-7
clone_size: .
v_call: TRBV10-3
d_call: .
cdr3_aa: CAISDGGRPRSEQYF
cdr3_nt: TGTGCCATCAGTGACGGCGGACGTCCCCGCTCCGAGCAGTACTTC

j_call: TRBJ1-1
clone_size: once
v_call: TRBV7-8
d_call: .
cdr3_aa: CASSPLDWAEAFF
cdr3_nt: TGTGCCAGCAGCCCACTGGATTGGGCTGAAGCTTTCTTT

j_call: TRBJ2-3
clone_size: .
v_call: TRBV7-3
d_call: TRBD2
cdr3_aa: CASSIVAGRGDTQYF
cdr3_nt: TGTGCCAGCAGCATAGTAGCGGGCCGGGGAGATACGCAGTATTTT

j_call: TRBJ1-2
clone_size: few
v_call: TRBV10-3
d_call: TRBD1
cdr3_aa: CAIRGQGSSYGYTF
cdr3_nt: TGTGCCATCAGGGGACAGGGGAGCTCCTATGGCTACACCTTC

j_call: TRBJ2-2
clone_size: few
v_call: TRBV29-1
d_call: TRBD1
cdr3_aa: CSAVQGLGTGELFF
cdr3_nt: TGCAGCGCCGTACAGGGGTTGGGCACCGGGGAGCTGTTTTTT

j_call: TRBJ2-1
clone_size: .
v_call: TRBV27
d_call: TRBD2
cdr3_aa: CASSFPKGTSGGYNEQFF
cdr3_nt: TGTGCCAGCAGTTTCCCCAAAGGGACTAGCGGGGGATACAATGAGCAGTTCTTC

j_call: TRBJ2-7
clone_size: .
v_call: TRBV6-5
d_call: .
cdr3_aa: CASSYRQGFYEQYF
cdr3_nt: TGTGCCAGCAGTTATAGGCAGGGTTTTTACGAGCAGTACTTC

j_call: TRBJ1-2
clone_size: few
v_call: TRBV4-1
d_call: TRBD1
cdr3_aa: CASSQVPGGYGYTF
cdr3_nt: TGCGCCAGCAGCCAAGTACCAGGGGGCTATGGCTACACCTTC

j_call: TRBJ1-1
clone_size: .
v_call: TRBV27
d_call: .
cdr3_aa: CASSLSNTLRWNTEAFF
cdr3_nt: TGTGCCAGCAGTTTATCGAATACGCTACGGTGGAACACTGAAGCTTTCTTT

j_call: TRBJ2-3
clone_size: few
v_call: TRBV4-3
d_call: .
cdr3_aa: CASSQDPAPTDTQYF
cdr3_nt: TGCGCCAGCAGCCAAGATCCAGCTCCCACAGATACGCAGTATTTT

j_call: TRBJ2-2
clone_size: many
v_call: TRBV4-3
d_call: .
cdr3_aa: CASSQAPANTGELFF
cdr3_nt: TGCGCCAGCAGCCAGGCTCCAGCGAACACCGGGGAGCTGTTTTTT

j_call: TRBJ2-5
clone_size: many
v_call: TRBV20-1
d_call: TRBD2
cdr3_aa: CSALTGGAETQYF
cdr3_nt: TGCAGTGCCCTGACGGGGGGGGCTGAGACCCAGTACTTC

j_call: TRBJ2-5
clone_size: few
v_call: TRBV18
d_call: TRBD2
cdr3_aa: CASSGKRGPQETQYF
cdr3_nt: TGTGCCAGCTCAGGAAAGCGGGGACCTCAAGAGACCCAGTACTTC

j_call: TRBJ1-5
clone_size: few
v_call: TRBV6-2/TRBV6-3
d_call: .
cdr3_aa: CASSYRAGHNQPQHF
cdr3_nt: TGTGCCAGCAGTTACAGGGCAGGGCACAATCAGCCCCAGCATTTT

j_call: TRBJ1-1
clone_size: .
v_call: TRBV6-2/TRBV6-3
d_call: .
cdr3_aa: CASSYSWGTSEAFF
cdr3_nt: TGTGCCAGCAGTTACTCGTGGGGAACATCTGAAGCTTTCTTT

j_call: TRBJ2-3
clone_size: few
v_call: TRBV6-2/TRBV6-3
d_call: TRBD2
cdr3_aa: CASSKDGGAIIRTDTQYF
cdr3_nt: TGTGCCAGCAGTAAGGACGGGGGGGCCATCATTCGCACAGATACGCAGTATTTT

j_call: TRBJ2-7
clone_size: few
v_call: TRBV12-3/TRBV12-4
d_call: .
cdr3_aa: CASSFLPTYEQYF
cdr3_nt: TGTGCCAGCAGTTTTCTGCCTACCTACGAGCAGTACTTC

j_call: TRBJ1-5
clone_size: few
v_call: TRBV6-5
d_call: .
cdr3_aa: CASRRSGNSNQPQHF
cdr3_nt: TGTGCCAGCAGGCGGTCGGGGAACAGCAATCAGCCCCAGCATTTT

j_call: TRBJ2-1
clone_size: few
v_call: TRBV12-3/TRBV12-4
d_call: .
cdr3_aa: CASRQATSYNEQFF
cdr3_nt: TGTGCCAGCAGGCAGGCAACCTCCTACAATGAGCAGTTCTTC

j_call: TRBJ1-2
clone_size: .
v_call: TRBV6-5
d_call: .
cdr3_aa: CASSSRAGGYTF
cdr3_nt: TGTGCCAGCAGTTCGAGGGCAGGTGGCTACACCTTC

j_call: TRBJ2-3
clone_size: few
v_call: TRBV11-2
d_call: .
cdr3_aa: CASSSQTGSTDTQYF
cdr3_nt: TGTGCCAGCAGCTCCCAGACAGGTAGCACAGATACGCAGTATTTT

j_call: TRBJ2-7
clone_size: many
v_call: TRBV5-1
d_call: .
cdr3_aa: CASSLATRGNEQYF
cdr3_nt: TGCGCCAGCAGCTTGGCCACAAGGGGCAACGAGCAGTACTTC

j_call: TRBJ2-1
clone_size: few
v_call: TRBV6-6
d_call: TRBD2
cdr3_aa: CASSYIAGARFEQFF
cdr3_nt: TGTGCCAGCAGTTACATAGCGGGGGCCCGATTCGAGCAGTTCTTC

j_call: TRBJ2-4
clone_size: .
v_call: TRBV6-6
d_call: TRBD1
cdr3_aa: CASSRTDRAGDNIQYF
cdr3_nt: TGTGCCAGCAGCCGAACCGACAGGGCGGGCGATAACATTCAGTACTTC

j_call: TRBJ1-1
clone_size: few
v_call: TRBV15
d_call: .
cdr3_aa: CATSRDRRGGNTEAFF
cdr3_nt: TGTGCCACCAGCAGAGATCGAAGGGGGGGGAACACTGAAGCTTTCTTT

j_call: TRBJ2-3
clone_size: .
v_call: TRBV6-5
d_call: .
cdr3_aa: CASSYSFGGGGDTQYF
cdr3_nt: TGTGCCAGCAGTTACAGCTTCGGGGGCGGTGGGGATACGCAGTATTTT

j_call: TRBJ2-1
clone_size: few
v_call: TRBV27
d_call: .
cdr3_aa: CASSLGGINEQFF
cdr3_nt: TGTGCCAGCAGTTTAGGGGGGATCAATGAGCAGTTCTTC

j_call: TRBJ2-1
clone_size: .
v_call: TRBV5-1
d_call: TRBD2
cdr3_aa: CASSSTSGGPLRYNEQFF
cdr3_nt: TGCGCCAGCAGCTCTACCAGCGGGGGCCCACTACGATACAATGAGCAGTTCTTC

j_call: TRBJ2-5
clone_size: few
v_call: TRBV4-1
d_call: .
cdr3_aa: CASSQPSPTGFQETQYF
cdr3_nt: TGCGCCAGCAGCCAGCCCTCCCCAACAGGATTTCAAGAGACCCAGTACTTC

j_call: TRBJ1-5
clone_size: few
v_call: TRBV5-1
d_call: .
cdr3_aa: CASSLGGPGNQPQHF
cdr3_nt: TGCGCCAGCAGCTTGGGAGGGCCTGGCAATCAGCCCCAGCATTTT

j_call: TRBJ2-3
clone_size: .
v_call: TRBV7-6
d_call: TRBD2
cdr3_aa: CASSPRTRAFTDTQYF
cdr3_nt: TGTGCCAGCAGCCCCCGGACTAGGGCCTTCACAGATACGCAGTATTTT

j_call: TRBJ2-3
clone_size: .
v_call: TRBV20-1
d_call: TRBD1
cdr3_aa: CSASNAAGTGSTDTQYF
cdr3_nt: TGCAGTGCTAGCAACGCCGCCGGGACAGGGTCAACAGATACGCAGTATTTT

j_call: TRBJ1-2
clone_size: many
v_call: TRBV18
d_call: TRBD1
cdr3_aa: CASSRDSVTNYGYTF
cdr3_nt: TGTGCCAGCTCACGGGACAGCGTGACTAACTATGGCTACACCTTC

j_call: TRBJ2-5
clone_size: .
v_call: TRBV6-6
d_call: .
cdr3_aa: CASSYSRRGQETQYF
cdr3_nt: TGTGCCAGCAGTTACTCGAGACGGGGGCAAGAGACCCAGTACTTC

j_call: TRBJ2-2
clone_size: .
v_call: TRBV6-4
d_call: .
cdr3_aa: CASSDPFGASTGELFF
cdr3_nt: TGTGCCAGCAGTGATCCCTTCGGGGCCTCCACCGGGGAGCTGTTTTTT